This T cell receptor (beta chain) came from a study of T cells after yellow fever vaccination. MiXCR, run by TCRdb on the 5' RACE reads, gives a single entry per CDR3 protein. This sample has some 350,000 distinct CDR3 sequences, with 4% found just once. Study-wide findings and caveats: On re-exposure, the response was weaker but peaked faster, at day 5 versus 15. Subsequent booster samples again held most clones from primary vaccination (more than 95% CD4, over 80% CD8).

A few counts support this clonotype. Antigen: not known. The V gene's germline CDR1 is LNHDA and CDR2 SQIVND (reference sequence). This CDR3 region has 15 residues. Trimming at V came to 3 bases and at J to 5 bases, leaving 7 bases not matched to a gene. This receptor was obtained from a young man who received the YFV17D yellow fever vaccine. The V call is TRBV19, the J call TRBJ1-5; the match to TRBD1 covers 7 bases. Source: PBMCs, taken 5 days after the yellow fever booster vaccination. CDR3 coding DNA: TGTGCCAGTAGTATTGTCTGGGGACAGCATCAGCCCCAGCATTTT. Translating it yields CASSIVWGQHQPQHF. The whole variable domain, filled in from reference TRBV19 and TRBJ1-5, reads DGGITQSPKYLFRKEGQNVTLSCEQNLNHDAMYWYRQDPGQGLRLIYYSQIVNDFQKGDIAEGYSVSREKKESFPLTVTSAQKNPTAFYLCASSIVWGQHQPQHFGDGTRLSIL.